This T cell receptor (beta chain) was observed in a study of blood T cell repertoires in COVID-19. Germline CDR1 and CDR2: KGHDR and SFDVKD. With 12 bases removed from V and 9 bases from J, the gap between germline ends came to 26 bases. The CDR3 runs to 14 residues. Clones were sequenced by immunoSEQ multiplex PCR, and TCRdb holds only the in-frame ones, with some missing. This table has 200,000 to 250,000 clones, approximately 82% appearing once. The sequenced sample was peripheral blood. The chain is built from TRBV24-1 and TRBJ2-7, with D unresolved. The TCR sequence derives from a young man who had recovered from COVID-19. Written as DNA, the CDR3 is TGTGCCCCTACCCCCCCCACAGACCGTTTCTCGCAGTACGTC. It translates to CAPTPPTDRFSQYV.